Each of the 15 T cell receptor beta chains below was sequenced from the same sample in a study of T cell responses to AZD1222 COVID-19 vaccine. Only in-frame clones appear in the TCRdb table, and some are missing; sequencing was by immunoSEQ multiplex PCR. The sample records about 92,000 clones, approximately 91% being singletons. The sequencing used peripheral blood, collected on day 0 of AZD1222 vaccination. The receptor source for this set is an adult in good health.

The V and J genes are TRBV7-2 and TRBJ2-2; possibly TRBD2 for D (7 bases). V gave up 10 bases and J gave up 2 bases, with 14 bases separating them. Germline CDR1 reads SGHTA; CDR2 reads FQGNSA. The CDR3 sequence is 14 residues long. The CDR3 spells CATRGGGNTGELFF. Written as DNA, the CDR3 is TGTGCCACCCGTGGGGGGGGCAACACCGGGGAGCTGTTTTTT.

CDR3 DNA sequence: TGTGCCAGCAGCCGCATAGCGGGGGGACTCACAGATACGCAGTATTTT. It yields the protein CASSRIAGGLTDTQYF. The chain couples TRBV7-3 to TRBJ2-3; 10 positions match TRBD2. Germline V lookup: CDR1 SGHTA, CDR2 FQGTGA. This CDR3 comprises 16 residues. V shed 5 bases, J shed 2 bases, and the junction held 7 bases outside the gene matches.

The chain employs TRBV5-8 and TRBJ1-2; the match to TRBD1 covers 7 bases. CDR3 length: 14 amino acids. Germline CDR1 and CDR2: SGHTS and YDEGEE. V shed 5 bases, J shed 2 bases, and the junction held 6 bases outside the gene matches. CDR3 bases: TGTGCCAGCAGATTCCGGGACAGCAACTATGGCTACACCTTC. As protein: CASRFRDSNYGYTF.

The CDR3 here is CASTKNTEAFF. The CDR3 DNA follows: TGTGCTAGTACTAAGAACACTGAAGCTTTCTTT. The genes are TRBV6-6 and TRBJ1-1; D gene unclear. Germline V lookup: CDR1 MNHNY, CDR2 SVGAGI (reference sequence). This CDR3 has 11 amino acids.

CDR3 in amino acids: CASSQGGEQYF. CDR3 DNA: TGTGCCAGCAGCCAAGGAGGCGAGCAGTACTTC. This chain links TRBV3-1 (or the pseudogene TRBV3-2) with TRBJ2-7, with D uncertain. The CDR3 is 11 residues long. V lost 1 base and J 6 bases, leaving 4 bases between the germline ends. From germline, CDR1 is LGHDT and CDR2 YNNKEL (reference sequence).

The chain links TRBV12-3 or TRBV12-4 to TRBJ1-1; D is unresolved. This CDR3 region has 13 residues. The V end was cut by 1 base, the J end by 1 base, with 4 bases between. As DNA, the CDR3 is TGTGCCAGCAGTTTAGTGGGGAACACTGAAGCTTTCTTT. Its protein is CASSLVGNTEAFF.

V usage is TRBV7-9 and J usage is TRBJ1-6; D not certain. The CDR3 is 15 amino acids. Germline loops: CDR1 SEHNR, CDR2 FQNEAQ (reference sequence). V was cut by 3 bases and J by 4 bases, with 10 bases left in between. This CDR3 is CASSFFSAYNSPLHF. The CDR3 DNA reads as TGTGCCAGCAGCTTTTTTTCAGCGTATAATTCACCCCTCCACTTT.

The V call is TRBV4-2, the J call TRBJ2-2; no clear D. The length of the CDR3 is 16 residues. CDR1 LGHNA and CDR2 YNFKEQ come from the germline V gene. V was pared by 1 base and J by 2 bases, with 11 bases between. The CDR3 nucleotides are TGTGCCAGCAGCCAAGGGTCGCCGCCTAACACCGGGGAGCTGTTTTTT. Its translation is CASSQGSPPNTGELFF.

This rearrangement joins TRBV2 to TRBJ2-3; D is ambiguous. V was trimmed by 5 bases and J by 5 bases, leaving 11 bases between them. CDR3 length: 13 residues. Germline CDR1 is SNHLY and CDR2 is FYNNEI. The CDR3 nucleotides are TGTGCCAGCAGTATGTTGGATGTAGATACGCAGTATTTT. This translates into CASSMLDVDTQYF.

V gene TRBV19 combines with J gene TRBJ1-4, with D maybe TRBD1 (5 bases). Germline V lookup: CDR1 LNHDA, CDR2 SQIVND (reference sequence). Trimming took 9 bases from V and 12 from J, leaving 14 bases between them. The CDR3 length is 11 residues. CDR3 sequence reads: CASSPDTQLFF. In DNA form, the CDR3 reads TGTGCCAGCTCCCCGGACACACAACTGTTTTTT.

The V call is TRBV29-1, the J call TRBJ2-2; 8 bases agree with TRBD2. V lost 4 bases to trimming and J lost 0 bases; unmatched junction nucleotides: 1. The CDR3 extends over 14 amino acids. Germline V gene lookup returns CDR1 SQVTM and CDR2 ANQGSEA. The CDR3 nucleotides are TGCAGCGTTGGACTAGCGACGAACACCGGGGAGCTGTTTTTT. Residues: CSVGLATNTGELFF.

The sample holds a few counts of this clone. V usage is TRBV19 and J usage is TRBJ1-2; TRBD1 matches 7 bases. The CDR3 totals 16 residues. J gave up 8 bases and V 5 bases, and 17 bases lay outside the gene matches. CDR1 and CDR2 (germline): LNHDA, SQIVND (reference sequence). CDR3 residues: CASSVSGRQGIYGYTF. The CDR3 bases are TGTGCCAGTAGTGTTTCGGGTCGACAGGGCATCTACGGCTACACCTTC.

V gene TRBV18 combines with J gene TRBJ2-7; D is perhaps TRBD1 (7 bases). Trimming pared 5 bases from V and 5 bases from J, leaving 13 bases between. The germline gives CDR1 KGHSH, CDR2 LQKENI. The CDR3 extends over 13 amino acids. CDR3 sequence (DNA): TGTGCCAGCTCATACGGAGGGGGCAACGAGCAGTACTTC. It codes for CASSYGGGNEQYF.

This chain connects TRBV5-4 to TRBJ2-1; 8 bases fit TRBD1. With V trimmed by 4 bases and J by 0 bases, 3 bases remained unmatched. Germline CDR1 and CDR2: SGHNT and YYREEE (reference sequence). This CDR3 is 15 amino acids long. This CDR3 is CASSLDRGSYNEQFF. CDR3 nucleotide sequence: TGTGCCAGCAGCCTCGACAGGGGCTCCTACAATGAGCAGTTCTTC.

The genes are TRBV7-3 and TRBJ1-1; 8 nucleotides agree with TRBD1. Trimming removed 4 bases from V and 5 bases from J; junction bases left unmatched: 9. The CDR3 spans 15 residues. Germline V lookup: CDR1 SGHTA, CDR2 FQGTGA. The CDR3 DNA reads as TGTGCCAGCAGCTCAGGTCAGGGGGCGAGAACTGAAGCTTTCTTT. Translated, it gives CASSSGQGARTEAFF.